This is a list of T cell receptor beta chains from one sample in a study of T cell responses to AZD1222 COVID-19 vaccine. Some clones are missing from TCRdb's copy, which holds only in-frame ones; the method was immunoSEQ multiplex PCR. The sample carries more than 140,000 clones, around 90% recorded once. Sample: peripheral blood, taken on day 0 of AZD1222 vaccination. These receptors were collected from an adult in good health. Both conserved end residues are part of each CDR3. Fields, in order: clone size, D gene, V gene, J gene, CDR3 DNA, CDR3 protein. The D gene is left open where the match is weak. Only part of the rows carry a size: once, few, many, or a class if the clone is expanded.

size: NA; D: TRBD1; V: TRBV7-2; J: TRBJ2-7; DNA: TGTGCCAGTAGAGGGACAGGGGGTAGGGAGCAGTACTTC; CDR3: CASRGTGGREQYF
size: once; D: NA; V: TRBV11-2; J: TRBJ2-1; DNA: TGTGCCAGCAGCTTAGGGGGGGCCAATGAGCAGTTCTTC; CDR3: CASSLGGANEQFF
size: once; D: TRBD1; V: TRBV6-5; J: TRBJ1-5; DNA: TGTGCCAGCAGACCGGACAGGGGGGCCAATCAGCCCCAGCATTTT; CDR3: CASRPDRGANQPQHF
size: NA; D: NA; V: TRBV18; J: TRBJ2-5; DNA: TGTGCCAGCTCACCACCGAGACTAGGCGGCCAAGAGACCCAGTACTTC; CDR3: CASSPPRLGGQETQYF
size: NA; D: NA; V: TRBV27; J: TRBJ1-1; DNA: TGTGCCAGCAGTTTTTCGGACTCCACTGAAGCTTTCTTT; CDR3: CASSFSDSTEAFF
size: NA; D: NA; V: TRBV5-4; J: TRBJ2-1; DNA: TGTGCCAGCAGCCACTGGGCAGGCACCTACAATGAGCAGTTCTTC; CDR3: CASSHWAGTYNEQFF
size: NA; D: TRBD1; V: TRBV28; J: TRBJ2-1; DNA: TGTGCCAGCAGTTTTGGAGCCAGGGGGAACAATGAGCAGTTCTTC; CDR3: CASSFGARGNNEQFF
size: NA; D: NA; V: TRBV15; J: TRBJ2-1; DNA: TGTGCCACCAGCAGAGGAGGTTATAGGGGTAGGGGCTCCTACAATGAGCAGTTCTTC; CDR3: CATSRGGYRGRGSYNEQFF
size: once; D: NA; V: TRBV28; J: TRBJ2-2; DNA: TGTGCCAGCATAGACGGTAGCGACACCGGGGAGCTGTTTTTT; CDR3: CASIDGSDTGELFF
size: NA; D: NA; V: TRBV3-1/TRBV3-2; J: TRBJ2-3; DNA: TGTGCCAGTAGACGGGGATCTTTAGATACGCAGTATTTT; CDR3: CASRRGSLDTQYF
size: NA; D: NA; V: TRBV7-2; J: TRBJ1-1; DNA: TGTGCCAGCAGCTTACAGGGGAGTGACACTGAAGCTTTCTTT; CDR3: CASSLQGSDTEAFF
size: NA; D: NA; V: TRBV6-2/TRBV6-3; J: TRBJ2-2; DNA: TGTGCCAGCAGTTACTCCGTAGGAACGAACACCGGGGAGCTGTTTTTT; CDR3: CASSYSVGTNTGELFF
size: NA; D: NA; V: TRBV5-1; J: TRBJ2-7; DNA: TGCGCCAGCAGCTCTTCCTTCGGACAGTACGAGCAGTACTTC; CDR3: CASSSSFGQYEQYF
size: NA; D: NA; V: TRBV30; J: TRBJ2-3; DNA: TGTGCCTGGAGTGTACAGGAGGACCTCACAGATACGCAGTATTTT; CDR3: CAWSVQEDLTDTQYF
size: NA; D: NA; V: TRBV14; J: TRBJ1-1; DNA: TGTGCCAGCAGCCAAGATCCGGGATCCACTGAAGCTTTCTTT; CDR3: CASSQDPGSTEAFF